This T cell receptor beta chain was identified during a study of blood T cell repertoires in COVID-19. Assay: immunoSEQ multiplex PCR; the TCRdb copy retains only in-frame clones and omits some. This sample has more than 85,000 clones, with about 90% found just once. The source of this sequence is a human donor in a cohort sampled during active COVID-19. The specimen was peripheral blood.

CDR3 residues: CASTHRDTQYF. The CDR3 DNA sequence: TGTGCCAGCACCCACAGGGATACGCAGTATTTT. The chain is built from TRBV25-1 and TRBJ2-3; a weak D match, TRBD1 (5 bases). The length of the CDR3 is 11 residues. Germline V gives CDR1 MGHDK, CDR2 SYGVNS. Between the trimmed V and J ends, which lost 7 bases and 6 bases, there was a span of 8 bases.